This T cell receptor (beta chain) was observed in a study of T cells in narcolepsy. Points from the study as a whole: Blood of same and different patients, but not healthy controls, reportedly held recurring autoreactive clonotypes. In some patient and control memory CD4+ samples, autoreactive clones were absent.

Clones were sequenced by immunoSEQ multiplex PCR, and TCRdb holds only the in-frame ones, with some missing. The repertoire has 25,000 or so clones, roughly 85% of them found once; the top ten carry about 10%. Points on this clone: Its antigen is not identified.

The sample consisted of memory (CD45RA-) CD4+ T cells from blood. This clonotype was sampled from a human donor in good health.

CDR3 in amino acids: CASSSPPTQYF. CDR3 bases: TGTGCCAGCAGTTCGCCCCCCACGCAGTATTTT. This chain links TRBV28 with TRBJ2-3; no clear D. The germline V gene encodes CDR1 MDHEN and CDR2 SYDVKM. Trimming stripped 4 bases from V and 9 bases from J, with 8 bases between. This CDR3 comprises 11 residues.